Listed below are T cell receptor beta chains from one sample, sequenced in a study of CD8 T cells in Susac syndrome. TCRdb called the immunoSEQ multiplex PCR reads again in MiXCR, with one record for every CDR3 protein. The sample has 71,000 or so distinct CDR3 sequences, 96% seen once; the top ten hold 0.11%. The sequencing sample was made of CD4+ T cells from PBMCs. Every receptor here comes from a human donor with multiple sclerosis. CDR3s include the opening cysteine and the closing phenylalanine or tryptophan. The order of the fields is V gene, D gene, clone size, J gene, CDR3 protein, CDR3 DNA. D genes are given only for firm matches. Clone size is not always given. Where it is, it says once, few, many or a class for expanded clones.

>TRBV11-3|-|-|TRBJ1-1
CASSLDGQQAFF
TGTGCCAGCAGCTTAGACGGACAGCAAGCTTTCTTT
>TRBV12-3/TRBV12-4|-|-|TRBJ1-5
CASSFARANQPQHF
TGTGCCAGCAGTTTCGCCAGGGCCAATCAGCCCCAGCATTTT
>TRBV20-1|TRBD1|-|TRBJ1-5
CSAPPGQGGQPQHF
TGCAGTGCTCCACCGGGACAGGGCGGTCAGCCCCAGCATTTT
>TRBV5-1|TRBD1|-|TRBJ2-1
CASRYRDSSYNEQFF
TGCGCCAGCAGGTACCGGGACAGCTCCTACAATGAGCAGTTCTTC
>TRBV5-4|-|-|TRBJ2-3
CASSTASRRQDTQYF
TGTGCCAGCAGCACCGCTAGCAGACGGCAGGATACGCAGTATTTT
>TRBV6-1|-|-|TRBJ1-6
CASSEGRFSYNSPLHF
TGTGCCAGCAGCGAAGGACGGTTCTCCTATAATTCACCCCTCCACTTT
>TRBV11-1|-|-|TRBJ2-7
CASSFGLSSYEQYF
TGTGCCAGCAGCTTCGGGCTGAGCTCCTACGAGCAGTACTTC
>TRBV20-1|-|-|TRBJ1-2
CSARAPIRGVNYGYTF
TGCAGTGCTAGAGCCCCTATCCGGGGGGTTAACTATGGCTACACCTTC
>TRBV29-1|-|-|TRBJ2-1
CSVAQGNEQFF
TGCAGCGTTGCCCAGGGGAATGAGCAGTTCTTC
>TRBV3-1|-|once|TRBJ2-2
CASRKGVAWNTGELFF
TGTGCCAGCAGAAAGGGGGTAGCATGGAACACCGGGGAGCTGTTTTTT
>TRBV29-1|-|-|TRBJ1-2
CSVEDLWEPYGYTF
TGCAGCGTTGAAGATCTGTGGGAACCCTATGGCTACACCTTC
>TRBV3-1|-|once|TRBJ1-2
CASSQAGYGYTF
TGTGCCAGCAGCCAAGCAGGGTATGGCTACACCTTC
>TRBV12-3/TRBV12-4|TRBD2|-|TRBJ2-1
CASNGLATYNEQFF
TGTGCCAGCAACGGACTAGCAACCTACAATGAGCAGTTCTTC
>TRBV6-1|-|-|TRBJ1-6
CASSLTWGTYNSPLHF
TGTGCCAGCAGCCTGACCTGGGGAACCTATAATTCACCCCTCCACTTT
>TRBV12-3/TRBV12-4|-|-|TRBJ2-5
CASTSGFPRQETQYF
TGTGCCAGCACCTCAGGGTTCCCCCGCCAAGAGACCCAGTACTTC
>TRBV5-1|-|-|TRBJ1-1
CASSPGGWTEAFF
TGCGCCAGCAGTCCCGGGGGCTGGACTGAAGCTTTCTTT
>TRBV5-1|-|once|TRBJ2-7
CTSSMDRTSYEQYF
TGCACCAGCAGCATGGACAGAACCTCCTACGAGCAGTACTTC
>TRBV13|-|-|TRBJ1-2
CASSLGLKIGRPYHGYTF
TGTGCCAGCAGCTTAGGCCTAAAAATTGGGAGGCCCTACCATGGCTACACCTTC
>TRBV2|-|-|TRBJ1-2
CASSVKGNYGYTF
TGTGCCAGCAGTGTAAAGGGAAACTATGGCTACACCTTC
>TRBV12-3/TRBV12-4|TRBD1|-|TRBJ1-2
CASSSAWDRDGYTF
TGTGCCAGCAGTTCCGCCTGGGACAGGGATGGCTACACCTTC
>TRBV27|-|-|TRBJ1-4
CASSPRVLVNEKLFF
TGTGCCAGCAGTCCAAGGGTTCTCGTTAATGAAAAACTGTTTTTT
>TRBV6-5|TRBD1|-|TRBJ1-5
CASMDRVGGQPQHF
TGTGCCAGCATGGACAGGGTAGGCGGTCAGCCCCAGCATTTT
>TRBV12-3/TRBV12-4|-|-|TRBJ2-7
CASSLGGRSYEQYF
TGTGCCAGCAGTCTAGGGGGTCGCTCCTACGAGCAGTACTTC
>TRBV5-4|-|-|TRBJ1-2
CASSSSGTTGYTF
TGTGCCAGCAGCTCCTCCGGGACAACTGGCTACACCTTC
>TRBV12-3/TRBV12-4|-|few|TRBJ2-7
CASSPAGQTYEQYF
TGTGCCAGCAGTCCAGCGGGACAGACCTACGAGCAGTACTTC
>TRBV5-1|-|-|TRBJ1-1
CASSLGGGSGEAFF
TGCGCCAGCAGCTTGGGTGGCGGCTCGGGTGAAGCTTTCTTT
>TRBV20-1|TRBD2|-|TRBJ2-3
CSAETSGGADTQYF
TGCAGTGCCGAAACTAGCGGGGGGGCGGATACGCAGTATTTT
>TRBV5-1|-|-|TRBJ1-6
CASSSLDGTGSPLHF
TGCGCCAGCAGCTCCTTGGACGGGACGGGGTCACCCCTCCACTTT
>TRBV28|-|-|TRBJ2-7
CASSLKLQGLYEQYF
TGTGCCAGCAGTTTAAAACTACAGGGACTCTACGAGCAGTACTTC
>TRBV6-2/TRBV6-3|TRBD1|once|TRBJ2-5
CASTLSRDRAETQYF
TGTGCCAGCACCTTATCCCGGGACAGGGCGGAGACCCAGTACTTC
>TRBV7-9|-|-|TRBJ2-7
CASSLGFSHRMTEQYF
TGTGCCAGCAGCTTAGGTTTCAGTCACCGGATGACCGAGCAGTACTTC
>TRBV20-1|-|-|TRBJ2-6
CSARGAASSGANVLTF
TGCAGTGCTAGAGGGGCAGCAAGCTCTGGGGCCAACGTCCTGACTTTC
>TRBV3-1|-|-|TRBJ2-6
CASSKGDGSGANVLTF
TGTGCCAGCAGCAAGGGGGACGGGTCTGGGGCCAACGTCCTGACTTTC
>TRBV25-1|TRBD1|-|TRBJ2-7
CASGNPGQYEQYF
TGTGCCAGCGGAAACCCGGGACAGTACGAGCAGTACTTC